These 6 T cell receptor beta chains were all obtained from the same sample, sequenced in a study of radiation and T cells in renal cell carcinoma. Using immunoSEQ multiplex PCR, the repertoire was profiled, and TCRdb retains in-frame clones only, with some absent. Among 18,000 or so clones listed, over 50% were seen once. As to treatment: treatment-naive control, cytoreductive nephrectomy. Sequencing used tumor tissue, obtained from a patient whose treatment was nephrectomy without radiotherapy. The receptor set was obtained from a man aged 50 or older with renal cell carcinoma.

A few counts support this clone. This chain connects TRBV7-9 to TRBJ2-7; D unclear. This CDR3 spans 13 amino acids. Trimming left V 5 bases short and J 5 bases short, with 13 bases between. Germline CDR1 reads SEHNR; CDR2 reads FQNEAQ (reference sequence). CDR3 in amino acids: CASSLIPRDEQYF. CDR3 sequence (DNA): TGTGCCAGCAGCCTGATACCTAGAGACGAGCAGTACTTC.

The chain employs TRBV9 and TRBJ2-1; TRBD2 might be the D (6 bases). The CDR3 runs to 15 residues. V was cut by 6 bases and J by 2 bases, with 15 bases left in between. Germline CDR1 and CDR2: SGDLS and YYNGEE. The CDR3 reads CASTPGGETYNEQFF. CDR3 DNA: TGTGCCAGCACCCCGGGCGGGGAAACCTACAATGAGCAGTTCTTC.

The rearrangement uses TRBV16 and TRBJ2-1; TRBD1 matches 7 bases. This CDR3 is 13 amino acids long. J gave up 15 bases and V 0 bases, and 8 bases lay outside the gene matches. Looked up from germline, CDR1 is KGHSY and CDR2 is FQNENV. In DNA, the CDR3 is TGTGCCAGCAGCCAATCGGTCAGGGGGTATTTGTTCTTC. This codes for CASSQSVRGYLFF.

The chain is built from TRBV9 and TRBJ2-2; either TRBD1 or TRBD2 may supply D (5 bases each). CDR1 SGDLS and CDR2 YYNGEE come from the germline V gene. The CDR3 has 13 residues. Trimming removed 1 base from V and 7 bases from J, with 8 bases in between. CDR3: CASSVWDGGELFF. Written as DNA, the CDR3 is TGTGCCAGCAGCGTATGGGACGGCGGGGAGCTGTTTTTT.

J is TRBJ2-1 and V is TRBV15, with TRBD2 matching over 8 bases. Germline-derived CDR1 and CDR2 are LNHNV and YYDKDF (reference sequence). The V segment lost 4 bases and the J segment 7 bases; nucleotides outside the gene matches: 12. The CDR3 extends over 16 amino acids. The CDR3 spells CATSKEITSGTNEQFF. The CDR3 DNA reads as TGTGCCACCAGCAAAGAGATAACTAGCGGAACTAATGAGCAGTTCTTC. The entire variable domain, with the rest obtained from reference TRBV15 and TRBJ2-1, is as follows: DAMVIQNPRYQVTQFGKPVTLSCSQTLNHNVMYWYQQKSSQAPKLLFHYYDKDFNNEADTPDNFQSRRPNTSFCFLDIRSPGLGDTAMYLCATSKEITSGTNEQFFGPGTRLTVL.

This clone has a handful of counts. The chain uses TRBV30 and TRBJ2-2; D is possibly TRBD2 (6 bases). Per germline, CDR1 GTSNPN and CDR2 SVGIG (reference sequence). The V end was cut by 0 bases, the J end by 5 bases, with 7 bases between. This CDR3 contains 13 residues. As DNA, the CDR3 is TGTGCCTGGAGTGTGGGGGGTACCGGGGAGCTGTTTTTT. Translated: CAWSVGGTGELFF.